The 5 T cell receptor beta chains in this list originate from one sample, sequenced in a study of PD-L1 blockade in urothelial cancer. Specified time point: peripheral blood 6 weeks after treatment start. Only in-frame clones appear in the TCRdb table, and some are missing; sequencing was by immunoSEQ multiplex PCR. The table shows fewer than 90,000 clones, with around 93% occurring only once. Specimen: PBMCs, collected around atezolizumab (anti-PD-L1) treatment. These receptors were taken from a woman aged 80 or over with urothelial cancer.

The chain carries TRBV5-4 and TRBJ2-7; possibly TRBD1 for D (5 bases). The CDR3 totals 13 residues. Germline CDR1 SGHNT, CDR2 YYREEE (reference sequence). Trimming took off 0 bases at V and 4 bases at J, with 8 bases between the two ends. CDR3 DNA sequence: TGTGCCAGCAGCTTGGTAGGGGATTACGAGCAGTACTTC. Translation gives CASSLVGDYEQYF.

The CDR3 DNA sequence: TGTGCCAGCAGCTTGCCACAGGGGGCAAACACACCCCTCCACTTT. This translates into CASSLPQGANTPLHF. The rearrangement links TRBV5-4 to TRBJ1-6; the match to TRBD1 covers 9 bases. Germline V gene data show CDR1 as SGHNT and CDR2 as YYREEE (reference sequence). The CDR3 length is 15 residues. The V and J ends lost 1 base and 11 bases, in that order; junction bases with no gene match: 7.

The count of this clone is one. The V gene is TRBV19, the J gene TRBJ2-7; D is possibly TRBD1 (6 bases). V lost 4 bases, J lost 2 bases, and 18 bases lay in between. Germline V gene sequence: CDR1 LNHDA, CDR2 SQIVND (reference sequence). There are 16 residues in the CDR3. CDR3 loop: CASSRGSGAEAYEQYF. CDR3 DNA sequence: TGTGCCAGTAGTAGGGGTTCAGGGGCCGAGGCCTACGAGCAGTACTTC.

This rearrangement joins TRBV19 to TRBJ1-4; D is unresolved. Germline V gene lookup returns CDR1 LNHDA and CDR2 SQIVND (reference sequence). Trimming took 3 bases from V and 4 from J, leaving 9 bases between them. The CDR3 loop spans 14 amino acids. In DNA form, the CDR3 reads TGTGCCAGTAGTATCCGGAGATTTAATGAAAAACTGTTTTTT. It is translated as CASSIRRFNEKLFF.

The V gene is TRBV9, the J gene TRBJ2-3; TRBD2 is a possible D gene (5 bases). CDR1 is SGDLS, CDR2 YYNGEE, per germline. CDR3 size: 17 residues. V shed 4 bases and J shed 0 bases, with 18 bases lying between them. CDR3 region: CASSLTMGGRSTDTQYF. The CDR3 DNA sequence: TGTGCCAGCAGCCTAACCATGGGCGGGCGGAGCACAGATACGCAGTATTTT.